This T cell receptor (beta chain) is drawn from a study of blood T cell repertoires in COVID-19 (dated by TCRdb to 2018 to 2020). Broadly, across the study: Samples from collaborators originated in the United States, Italy and Spain and spanned both the acute and convalescent phases of COVID-19. The material from the prospective study consisted of cDNA or gDNA derived from T cells, B-cell-depleted T cells, or PBMCs. Where available, HLA class I and class II types were taken from metadata supplied by the sample provider and were not determined by assay-based typing. Nearly every sample came with metadata listing a de-identified subject ID, COVID-19 status, age in years and sex. Samples came from the ongoing ImmuneRACE study (first 160 participants) plus 1,254 subjects from 6 global collaborators. Subjects who had been exposed to COVID-19, were actively infected with it, or had recovered from it provided the deeply sampled blood TCRbeta repertoires that made up the dataset. The repertoires were made available in a free public database intended to serve as a resource for research on the immune response to SARS-CoV-2. What the research found in general, with its limitations: How much clinical and demographic metadata was included differed by source and by participant, and the metadata was provided uncurated.

The germline V gene encodes CDR1 SGHRS and CDR2 YFSETQ. CDR3 length: 16 amino acids, cysteine to phenylalanine. The retained sequence is limited to the CDR3, 48 bases, with the frame set at the first base. V drops 0 bases and J drops 2 bases, leaving 13 bases in between. TCRbeta CDR3 regions were amplified from genomic DNA by means of the immunoSEQ Assay, a bias-controlled multiplex PCR. For the original study's pipeline: The number of nucleated cells in each sample was estimated by amplification of reference gene primers within the assay. To quantify the absolute abundance of each unique TCRbeta CDR3 rearrangement, sequence reads were collapsed and filtered. For each sample, productive Simpson clonality was calculated as the square root of Simpson's diversity index across productive rearrangements. TCRdb obtained this table from immuneACCESS and retained in-frame rearrangements with V and J assigned. These tables miss some clones; where compared with another copy, unresolved V genes account for less than half of the shortfall, and the remainder is unexplained. V and J calls and clone size are given by that table; D and trimming were obtained from the DNA. The sample contains about 220,000 clones, 90% of them found a single time. The ten largest clones capture over 13% of the sample.

Details on this clone: The antigen it binds to is not known. No much larger clonotype is one base removed from it; base qualities were not supplied.

Enrolling through a virtual design, the prospective study's participants ranged in age from roughly 18 to 89 years and lived across some 23 United States geographic areas. To assign participants to cohorts, the prospective study relied on clinical history that participants themselves reported in a screening survey and a study questionnaire. Exposed participants had been in contact, within 2 weeks of entering the study, with a person who had a PCR-confirmed or clinician-diagnosed case of COVID-19. In the prospective study, mobile phlebotomists collected whole blood, serum and a nasopharyngeal or oropharyngeal swab from each participant. Additional blood draws and questionnaires over an approximately two-month period could optionally be provided by prospective study participants. Prospective study blood samples were shipped either frozen or at room temperature before DNA extraction.

Sequencing was performed on PBMCs or T cells enriched from blood (not recorded which). The rearranged chain carries TRBV5-1 and TRBJ2-3; the D gene is unclear. The TCR originated in a young man who had been exposed to COVID-19. The encoded CDR3 is CASSLELAGPTDTQYF. The DNA sequence is as follows: TGCGCCAGCAGCTTGGAATTGGCAGGCCCCACAGATACGCAGTATTTT.